A single T cell receptor (beta chain) is shown here with its context. TCRdb reprocessed the 5' RACE reads with MiXCR, giving one entry per CDR3 protein. The table has over 15,000 distinct CDR3 sequences, approximately 15% seen once. This sample is part of a study of neurological immune-mediated disorders. The clonotype originates from a man aged 55 to 70 with HTLV-1-associated myelopathy (HAM/TSP). The sequencing sample was made of PBMCs.

CDR3 nucleotides: TGTGCCAGCAACCCTCCCGGGGTAGCGGGAGCTAGGGAGACCCAGTACTTC. This gives the protein CASNPPGVAGARETQYF. This chain connects TRBV28 to TRBJ2-5; 9 bases map to TRBD2. The V gene end was trimmed by 7 bases and the J gene end by 5 bases; junction bases not matched to a gene: 17. This CDR3 has 17 amino acids. The germline V gene has CDR1 MDHEN and CDR2 SYDVKM. Drawing the rest from reference TRBV28 and TRBJ2-5, the complete variable domain is DVKVTQSSRYLVKRTGEKVFLECVQDMDHENMFWYRQDPGLGLRLIYFSYDVKMKEKGDIPEGYSVSREKKERFSLILESASTNQTSMYLCASNPPGVAGARETQYFGPGTRLLVL.